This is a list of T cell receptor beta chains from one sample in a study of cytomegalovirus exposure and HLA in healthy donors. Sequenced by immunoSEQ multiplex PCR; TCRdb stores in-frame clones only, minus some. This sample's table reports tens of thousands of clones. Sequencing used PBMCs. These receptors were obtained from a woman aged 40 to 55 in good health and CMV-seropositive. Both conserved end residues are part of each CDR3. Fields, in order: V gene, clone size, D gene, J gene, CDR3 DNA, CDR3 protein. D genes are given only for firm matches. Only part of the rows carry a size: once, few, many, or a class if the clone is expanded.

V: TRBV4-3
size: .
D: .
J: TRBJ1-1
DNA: TGCGCCAGCAGCCAAGCCCAGAAGACCGGGGAAGCTTTCTTT
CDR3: CASSQAQKTGEAFF

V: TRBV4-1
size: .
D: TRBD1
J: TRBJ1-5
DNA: TGCGCCAGCAGCCCCTGGACAGGAGATCAGCACCAGCATTTT
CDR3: CASSPWTGDQHQHF

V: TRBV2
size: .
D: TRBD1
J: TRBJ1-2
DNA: TGTGCCAGCAGTGAACGCAGGGGGCTTGGCTACACCTTC
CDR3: CASSERRGLGYTF

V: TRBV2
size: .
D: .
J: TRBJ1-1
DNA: TGTGCCAGCAGTGGGAAAGGGGCGCATACTGAAGCTTTCTTT
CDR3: CASSGKGAHTEAFF

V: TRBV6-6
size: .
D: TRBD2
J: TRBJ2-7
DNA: TGTGCCAGCAGTCCCCCTAGCGGATGGGTGCAGTACTTC
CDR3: CASSPPSGWVQYF

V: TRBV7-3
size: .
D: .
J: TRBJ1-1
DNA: TGTGCCAGCAGTCCGGGATCCGTTTTCTCTGAAGCTTTCTTT
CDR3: CASSPGSVFSEAFF

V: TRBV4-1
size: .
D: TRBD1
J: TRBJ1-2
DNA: TGCGCCAGCAGCCAAGATGCGGGCAGGGGGAACTATGGCTACACCTTC
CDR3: CASSQDAGRGNYGYTF

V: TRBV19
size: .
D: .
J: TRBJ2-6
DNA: TGTGCCAGTAGTATAGCGCCAGGTCTGAGCTCTGGGGCCAACGTCCTGACTTTC
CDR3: CASSIAPGLSSGANVLTF

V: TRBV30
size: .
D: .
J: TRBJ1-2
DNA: TGTGCCTGGAGAGAACAGGGTTTCTATGGCTACACCTTC
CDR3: CAWREQGFYGYTF

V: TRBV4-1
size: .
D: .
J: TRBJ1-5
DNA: TGCGCCAGCAGCCAAGATCCTGGACATCCAGGGAATCAGCCCCAGCATTTT
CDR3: CASSQDPGHPGNQPQHF

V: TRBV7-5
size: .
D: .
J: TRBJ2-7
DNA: TGTGCCAGAAGCTTAATTGACGCCGGGGACGAGCAGTACTTC
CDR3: CARSLIDAGDEQYF

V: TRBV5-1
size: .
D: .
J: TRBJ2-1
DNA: TGCGCCAGCAGCTCTGACTCCTCCGACAATGAGCAGTTCTTC
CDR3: CASSSDSSDNEQFF

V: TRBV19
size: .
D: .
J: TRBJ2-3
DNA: TGTGCCAGCCGAGGGAAAGGGACAGATACGCAGTATTTT
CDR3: CASRGKGTDTQYF

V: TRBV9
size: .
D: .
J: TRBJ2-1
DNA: TGTGCCAGCAGCGTAGAGAGCTCCTACAATGAGCAGTTCTTC
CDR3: CASSVESSYNEQFF

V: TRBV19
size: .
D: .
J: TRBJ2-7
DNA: TGTGCCAGTAGTATTCGGGGGGCGCGGTCCACCGAGCAGTACTTC
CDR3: CASSIRGARSTEQYF

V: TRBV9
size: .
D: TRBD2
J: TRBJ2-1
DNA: TGTGCCAGCAGCTCAAGGACTAGCGGGACGAAAAATGAGCAGTTCTTC
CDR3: CASSSRTSGTKNEQFF

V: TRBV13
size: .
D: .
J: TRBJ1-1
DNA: TGTGCCAGCAGCTTGGACATAGTGAACACTGAAGCTTTCTTT
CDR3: CASSLDIVNTEAFF

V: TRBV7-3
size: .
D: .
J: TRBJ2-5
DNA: TGTGCCAGCAGCCGGACAGGAGGGAGCCAAGAGACCCAGTACTTC
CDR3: CASSRTGGSQETQYF

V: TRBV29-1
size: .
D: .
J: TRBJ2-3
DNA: TGCAGCGTTGATGAACAGGGTCAGGGGGATACGCAGTATTTT
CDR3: CSVDEQGQGDTQYF

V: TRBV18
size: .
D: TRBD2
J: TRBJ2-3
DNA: TGTGCCAGCCATCTAGCGGGAGTCGCAGATACGCAGTATTTT
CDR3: CASHLAGVADTQYF

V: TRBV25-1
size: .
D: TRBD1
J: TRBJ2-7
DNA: TGTGCCAGCAGTGAGCACCCGGGACAGGAAAGCTACGAGCAGTACTTC
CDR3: CASSEHPGQESYEQYF

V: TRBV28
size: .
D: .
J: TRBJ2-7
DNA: TGTGCCAGCAGTTTCCCCCCGCGCCAATACGAGCAGTACTTC
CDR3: CASSFPPRQYEQYF

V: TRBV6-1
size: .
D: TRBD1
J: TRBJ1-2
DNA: TGTGCCAGCGGTGACAGGGTAAATGGCTACACCTTC
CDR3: CASGDRVNGYTF

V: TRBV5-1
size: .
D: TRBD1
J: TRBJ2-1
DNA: TGCGCCAGCAGCTACCAGGGACAGCTCGATGAGCAGTTCTTC
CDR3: CASSYQGQLDEQFF

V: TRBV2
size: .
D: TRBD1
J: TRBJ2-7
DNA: TGTGCCAGCATGGACAGGGACTTAGCCTACGAGCAGTACTTC
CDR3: CASMDRDLAYEQYF

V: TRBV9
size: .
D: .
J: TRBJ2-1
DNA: TGTGCCAGCAGCGCCCCCCGGGAGTCTCCCTACAATGAGCAGTTCTTC
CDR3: CASSAPRESPYNEQFF

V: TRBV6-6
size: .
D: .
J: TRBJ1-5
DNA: TGTGCCAGCAACGAGTATAGCAATCAGCCCCAGCATTTT
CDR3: CASNEYSNQPQHF

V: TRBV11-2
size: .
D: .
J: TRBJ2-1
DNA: TGTGCCAGCAGCTTTATTCATGAGCAGTTCTTC
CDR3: CASSFIHEQFF

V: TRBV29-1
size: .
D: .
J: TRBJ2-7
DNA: TGCAGCATTGTCCGGGTCTACGAGCAGTACTTC
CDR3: CSIVRVYEQYF

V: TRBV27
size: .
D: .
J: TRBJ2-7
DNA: TGTGCCAGCAGCCAGACTGCAGTTGGCTACGAGCAGTACTTC
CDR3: CASSQTAVGYEQYF

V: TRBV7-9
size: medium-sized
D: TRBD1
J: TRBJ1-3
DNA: TGTGCCAGCAGCAACCCCAGGACAGGGGGGAACGGAAACACCATATATTTT
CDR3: CASSNPRTGGNGNTIYF

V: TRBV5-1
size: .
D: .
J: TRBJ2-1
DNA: TGCGCCAGCAGCTCCCAATACAATGAGCAGTTCTTC
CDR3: CASSSQYNEQFF

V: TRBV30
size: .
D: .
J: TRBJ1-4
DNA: TGTGCCTGGAAGGCGGGGGCCAGGGGAAAACTGTTTTTT
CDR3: CAWKAGARGKLFF

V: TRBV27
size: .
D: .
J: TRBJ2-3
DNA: TGTGCCAGCACCTGGGGGGTGGGGACAGATACGCAGTATTTT
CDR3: CASTWGVGTDTQYF

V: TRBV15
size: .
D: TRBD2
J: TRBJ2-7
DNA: TGTGCCACCAGCTCTAAACTAGCGCTTACCTACGAGCAGTACTTC
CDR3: CATSSKLALTYEQYF

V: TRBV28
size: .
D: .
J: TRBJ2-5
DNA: TGTGCCAGCAGTTTGAGGTACCAAGAGACCCAGTACTTC
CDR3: CASSLRYQETQYF

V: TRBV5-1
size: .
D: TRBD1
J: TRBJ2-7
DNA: TGCGCCAGCAGCTTGGGGACAGGGGGCTACGAGCAGTACTTC
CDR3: CASSLGTGGYEQYF

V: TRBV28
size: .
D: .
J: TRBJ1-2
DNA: TGTGCCAGCAGTTTTATTTGGGGCACTAACTATGGCTACACCTTC
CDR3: CASSFIWGTNYGYTF

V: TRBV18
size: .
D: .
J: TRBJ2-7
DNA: TGTGCCAGCTCACTCGAGACTGGCTCCTACGAGCAGTACTTC
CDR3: CASSLETGSYEQYF

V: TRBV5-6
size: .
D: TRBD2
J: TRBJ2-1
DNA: TGTGCCAGCAGCTTGGGACTAGCGGGAGGTCCCCAGGGCAATGAGCAGTTCTTC
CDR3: CASSLGLAGGPQGNEQFF

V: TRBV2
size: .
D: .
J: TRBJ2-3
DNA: TGTGCCAGCACGGGGGGCTTCACAGATACGCAGTATTTT
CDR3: CASTGGFTDTQYF

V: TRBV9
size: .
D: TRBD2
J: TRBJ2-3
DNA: TGTGCCAGCAGCGTAGGCGGGAGTTGGGTCACAGATACGCAGTATTTT
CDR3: CASSVGGSWVTDTQYF

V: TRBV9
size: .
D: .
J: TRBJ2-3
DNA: TGTGCCAGCAGCGTTCGGACTGCCACAGATAAGCAGTATTTT
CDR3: CASSVRTATDKQYF

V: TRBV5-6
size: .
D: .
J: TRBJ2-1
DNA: TGTGCCAGCCGGAGGAAGGTGAGGAATGAGCAGTTCTTC
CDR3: CASRRKVRNEQFF

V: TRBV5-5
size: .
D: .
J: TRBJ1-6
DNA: TGTGCCAGCAGCTTGGAGACCGCGCGGGGACCCCTCCACTTT
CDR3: CASSLETARGPLHF

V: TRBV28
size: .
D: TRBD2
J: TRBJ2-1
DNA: TGTGCCAGCCGTAGCGGGAGGGTAGGGGCGTTCTTC
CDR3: CASRSGRVGAFF

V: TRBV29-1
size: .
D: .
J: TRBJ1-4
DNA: TGCAGCGGAGGGATGGATGAAAAACTGTTTTTT
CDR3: CSGGMDEKLFF

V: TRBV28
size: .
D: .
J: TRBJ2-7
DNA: TGTGCCAGCAGTTTAGGACTCGGGAAAGGGACATACGAGCAGTACTTC
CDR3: CASSLGLGKGTYEQYF

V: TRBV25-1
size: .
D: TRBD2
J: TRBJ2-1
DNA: TGTGCCAGCAGTGAATGGACTAGCGGGAATAATGAGCAGTTCTTC
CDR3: CASSEWTSGNNEQFF

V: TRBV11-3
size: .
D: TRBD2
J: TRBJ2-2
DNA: TGTGCCAGCAGCAATGGACTAGCGGGAGTCGGGGAGCTGTTTTTT
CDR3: CASSNGLAGVGELFF

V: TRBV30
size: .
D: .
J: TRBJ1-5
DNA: TGTGCCTGGAGTGTACTAGGGATCCAGCCCCAGCATTTT
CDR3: CAWSVLGIQPQHF

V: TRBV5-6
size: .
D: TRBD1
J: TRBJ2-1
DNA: TGTGCCAGCAGCTTGTTAGCTGACAGGGGGCAGGATGAGCAGTTCTTC
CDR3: CASSLLADRGQDEQFF

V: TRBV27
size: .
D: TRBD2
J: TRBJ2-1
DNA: TGTGCCAGCAGTTTGGGGAGCGGGACGGGTAGGAATGAGCAGTTCTTC
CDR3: CASSLGSGTGRNEQFF